This T cell receptor (beta chain) stems from a study of beta chain features in type 1 diabetes. Study observations and caveats: All four CD4+ subsets from Type 1 diabetes patients carried moderately but significantly shorter TCRB CDR3s. Diminished insertions and augmented deletions at VDJ junctions characterized type 1 diabetes patients.

Concerning this clone: The antigen is not known. Because the CDR3's place on the DNA is in doubt, the DNA is left out and the CDR3 is given as listed by TCRdb.

Every isolated RNA sample was fully reverse transcribed, so sequencing captured expressed TCRB transcripts. The assay was immunoSEQ multiplex PCR, and TCRdb's table has in-frame clones only and misses some. The data show about 240,000 clones, with about 15% seen just once and approximately 0.021% held by the top ten. The length of the CDR3 is 14 amino acids, counting both ends. Sequencing input: naive CD4+ T cells from blood. The sequence derives from a man under 40 with type 1 diabetes. The chain links TRBV1 to TRBJ2-1; whether TRBD2, the table's D call, matches the DNA was not checked. TRBV1 is shown as a pseudogene. The chain's CDR3 is CTSSQVGAGNEQFF.